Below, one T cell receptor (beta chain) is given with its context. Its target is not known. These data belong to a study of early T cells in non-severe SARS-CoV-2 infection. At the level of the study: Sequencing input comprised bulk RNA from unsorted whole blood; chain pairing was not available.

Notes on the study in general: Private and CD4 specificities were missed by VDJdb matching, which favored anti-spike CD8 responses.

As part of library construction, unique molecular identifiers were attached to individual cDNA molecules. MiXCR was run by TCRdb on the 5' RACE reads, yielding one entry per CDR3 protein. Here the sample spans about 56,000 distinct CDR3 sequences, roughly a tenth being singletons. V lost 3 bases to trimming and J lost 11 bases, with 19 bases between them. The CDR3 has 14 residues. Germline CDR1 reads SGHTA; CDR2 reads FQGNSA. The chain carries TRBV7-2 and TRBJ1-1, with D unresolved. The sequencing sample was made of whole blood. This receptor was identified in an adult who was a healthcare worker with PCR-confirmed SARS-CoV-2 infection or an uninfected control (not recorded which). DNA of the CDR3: TGTGCCAGCAGCTTGTGGGCGAGGGAGACAAGGGCTTTCTTT. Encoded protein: CASSLWARETRAFF.